The 10 T cell receptor beta chains presented below share a single source sample, sequenced in a study of blood T cell repertoires in COVID-19. Assay: immunoSEQ multiplex PCR; the TCRdb copy retains only in-frame clones and omits some. The sample holds 150,000 to 200,000 clones, approximately 80% seen once. The specimen was peripheral blood. These TCRs come from a woman aged 80 or over with acute or convalescent COVID-19.

The chain links TRBV30 to TRBJ1-5; D uncertain. With 0 bases removed from V and 1 base from J, the gap between germline ends came to 7 bases. The CDR3 totals 14 residues. Germline lookup yields CDR1 GTSNPN and CDR2 SVGIG (reference sequence). In DNA, the CDR3 is TGTGCCTGGAGTGTGGGCAAGAGCAATCAGCCCCAGCATTTT. Protein: CAWSVGKSNQPQHF.

The rearrangement links TRBV11-2 to TRBJ2-1; 11 positions agree with TRBD2. Germline CDR1 SGHAT, CDR2 FQNNGV. V shed 4 bases, J shed 7 bases, and the junction held 9 bases outside the gene matches. This CDR3 contains 16 residues. CDR3 coding DNA: TGTGCCAGCAGCTCCCAACTAGCGGGAGTTGGAAATGAGCAGTTCTTC. Translation: CASSSQLAGVGNEQFF. Combining the CDR3 with reference TRBV11-2 and TRBJ2-1 gives the whole variable domain EAGVAQSPRYKIIEKRQSVAFWCNPISGHATLYWYQQILGQGPKLLIQFQNNGVVDDSQLPKDRFSAERLKGVDSTLKIQPAKLEDSAVYLCASSSQLAGVGNEQFFGPGTRLTVL.

This chain joins TRBV15 and TRBJ2-7; D possibly corresponds to TRBD1 (5 bases). The CDR3 contains 15 residues. Germline CDR1 and CDR2: LNHNV and YYDKDF (reference sequence). With 0 bases removed from V and 3 bases from J, the gap between germline ends came to 12 bases. In DNA, the CDR3 is TGTGCCACCAGCAGAGAAGGACACCCGAACTACGAGCAGTACTTC. Its translation is CATSREGHPNYEQYF.

DNA of the CDR3: TGTGCCAGCAGTTACCCAGGGGTCTACGAGCAGTACTTC. It yields the protein CASSYPGVYEQYF. The chain uses TRBV6-5 and TRBJ2-7; D might be TRBD1 (6 bases). The CDR3 runs to 13 residues. V was trimmed by 2 bases and J by 3 bases, leaving 8 bases between them. In germline, CDR1 is MNHEY, CDR2 SVGAGI.

This chain joins TRBV5-1 and TRBJ2-1, with 9 bases that match TRBD2. The CDR3 has 12 amino acids. The germline V gene encodes CDR1 SGHRS and CDR2 YFSETQ. The junction had 2 bases not matched to a gene; V was cut back by 0 bases and J by 13 bases. Here the CDR3 DNA reads TGCGCCAGCAGCTTGGGTGGGACTAGCCAGTTCTTC. Its protein is CASSLGGTSQFF.

The chain uses TRBV9 and TRBJ2-1; 9 bases line up with TRBD2. Germline assignment: CDR1 SGDLS and CDR2 YYNGEE. The V and J ends lost 0 bases and 4 bases, in that order; junction bases with no gene match: 5. The length of the CDR3 is 16 residues. CDR3 loop: CASSVEGLAGYNEQFF. The DNA of the CDR3 is TGTGCCAGCAGCGTAGAAGGTCTAGCGGGATACAATGAGCAGTTCTTC.

In DNA, the CDR3 is TGCGCCAGCGGGGAGAACAATGAGCAGTTCTTC. Amino acid sequence: CASGENNEQFF. The rearrangement uses TRBV5-1 and TRBJ2-1; a weak D match, TRBD2 (5 bases). Germline V gene data show CDR1 as SGHRS and CDR2 as YFSETQ. The CDR3 consists of 11 residues. V lost 7 bases and J 5 bases, leaving 7 bases between the germline ends.

This clone was seen a few times. This chain uses TRBV7-9 with TRBJ2-5; possible D gene TRBD1, 5 bases. V lost 5 bases and J 2 bases, leaving 12 bases between the germline ends. The CDR3 has 14 amino acids. The germline V gene has CDR1 SEHNR and CDR2 FQNEAQ (reference sequence). CDR3 residues: CASSQQALQETQYF. CDR3 DNA: TGTGCCAGCAGCCAACAGGCGCTTCAAGAGACCCAGTACTTC.

The chain joins TRBV2 to TRBJ2-7, with 11 bases aligning to TRBD2. CDR3 length: 15 amino acids. V was pared by 6 bases and J by 2 bases, with 6 bases of the junction left unmatched. The germline CDR1 and CDR2 sequences are SNHLY and FYNNEI. The CDR3 sequence: CASSAGLAETYEQYF. Written as DNA, the CDR3 is TGTGCCAGCAGCGCGGGACTAGCGGAAACCTACGAGCAGTACTTC.

The rearrangement uses TRBV13 and TRBJ2-5; 14 nucleotides agree with TRBD2. With V trimmed by 5 bases and J by 5 bases, 19 bases remained unmatched. The CDR3 has 20 residues. Germline V gene data show CDR1 as PRHDT and CDR2 as FYEKMQ (reference sequence). CDR3 sequence: CASSLSRLAGGPWDWETQYF. Written as DNA, the CDR3 is TGTGCCAGCAGCCTTAGCCGACTAGCGGGAGGGCCTTGGGATTGGGAGACCCAGTACTTC.